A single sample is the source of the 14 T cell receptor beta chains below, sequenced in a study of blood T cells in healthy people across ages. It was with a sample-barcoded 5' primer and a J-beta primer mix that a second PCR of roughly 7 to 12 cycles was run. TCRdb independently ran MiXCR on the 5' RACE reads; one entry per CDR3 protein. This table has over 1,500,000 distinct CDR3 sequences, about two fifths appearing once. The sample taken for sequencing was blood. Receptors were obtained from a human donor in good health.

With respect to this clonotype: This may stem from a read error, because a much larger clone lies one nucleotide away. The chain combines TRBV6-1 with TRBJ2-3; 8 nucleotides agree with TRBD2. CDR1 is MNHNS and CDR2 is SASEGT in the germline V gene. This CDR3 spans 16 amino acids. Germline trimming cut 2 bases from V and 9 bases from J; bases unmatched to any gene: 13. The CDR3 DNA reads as TGTGCCAGCAGTGAACGATGGCGGGGGGTTGCCACAACGCAGTATTTT. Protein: CASSERWRGVATTQYF.

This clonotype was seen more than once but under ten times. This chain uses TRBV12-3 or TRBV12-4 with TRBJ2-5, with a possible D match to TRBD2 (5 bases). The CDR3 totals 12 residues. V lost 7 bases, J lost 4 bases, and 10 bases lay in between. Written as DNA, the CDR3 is TGTGCCAGCACCGATGAGGGAGAGACCCAGTACTTC. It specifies CASTDEGETQYF.

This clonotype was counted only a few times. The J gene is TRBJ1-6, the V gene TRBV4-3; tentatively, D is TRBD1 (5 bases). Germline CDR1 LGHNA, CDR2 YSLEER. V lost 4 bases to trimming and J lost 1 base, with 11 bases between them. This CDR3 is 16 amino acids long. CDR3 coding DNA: TGCGCCAGCAGCCTTTGGGGGAGTTCCTATAATTCACCCCTCCACTTT. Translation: CASSLWGSSYNSPLHF.

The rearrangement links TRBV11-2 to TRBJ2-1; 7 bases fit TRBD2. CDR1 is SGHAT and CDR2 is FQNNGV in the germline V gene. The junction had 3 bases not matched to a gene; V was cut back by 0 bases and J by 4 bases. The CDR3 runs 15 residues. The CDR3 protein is CASSLDGRGYNEQFF. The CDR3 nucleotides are TGTGCCAGCAGCTTAGACGGGCGGGGGTACAATGAGCAGTTCTTC. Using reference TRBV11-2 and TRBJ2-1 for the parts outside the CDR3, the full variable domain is EAGVAQSPRYKIIEKRQSVAFWCNPISGHATLYWYQQILGQGPKLLIQFQNNGVVDDSQLPKDRFSAERLKGVDSTLKIQPAKLEDSAVYLCASSLDGRGYNEQFFGPGTRLTVL.

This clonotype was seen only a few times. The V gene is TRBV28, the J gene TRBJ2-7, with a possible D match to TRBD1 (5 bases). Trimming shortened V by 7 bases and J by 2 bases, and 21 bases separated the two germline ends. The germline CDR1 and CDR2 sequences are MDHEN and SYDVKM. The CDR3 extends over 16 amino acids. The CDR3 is CASTGPQGFNPYEQYF. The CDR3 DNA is TGTGCCAGCACCGGCCCTCAGGGTTTTAACCCCTACGAGCAGTACTTC.

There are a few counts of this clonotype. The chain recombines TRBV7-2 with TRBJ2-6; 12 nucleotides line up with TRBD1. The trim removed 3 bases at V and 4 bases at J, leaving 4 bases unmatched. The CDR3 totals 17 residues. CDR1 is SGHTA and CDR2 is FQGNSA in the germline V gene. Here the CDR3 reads CASSLWGQGAGANVLTF. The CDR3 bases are TGTGCCAGCAGCTTGTGGGGACAGGGGGCCGGGGCCAACGTCCTGACTTTC. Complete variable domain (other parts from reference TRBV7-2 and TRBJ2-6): GAGVSQSPSNKVTEKGKDVELRCDPISGHTALYWYRQSLGQGLEFLIYFQGNSAPDKSGLPSDRFSAERTGGSVSTLTIQRTQQEDSAVYLCASSLWGQGAGANVLTFGAGSRLTVL.

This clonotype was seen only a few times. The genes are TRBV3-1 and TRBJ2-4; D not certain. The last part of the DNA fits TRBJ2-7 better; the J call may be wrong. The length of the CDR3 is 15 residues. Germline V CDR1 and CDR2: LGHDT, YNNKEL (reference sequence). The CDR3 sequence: CASSQDTVSLYEQYF. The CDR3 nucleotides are TGTGCCAGCAGCCAAGATACGGTTTCCCTCTACGAGCAGTACTTC.

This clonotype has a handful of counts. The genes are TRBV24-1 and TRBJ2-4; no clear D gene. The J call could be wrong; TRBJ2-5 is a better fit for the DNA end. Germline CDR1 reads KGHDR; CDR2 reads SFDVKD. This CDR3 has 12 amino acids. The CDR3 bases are TGTGCCACCAGTGATTTAGAGGAGACCCAGTACTTC. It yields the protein CATSDLEETQYF.

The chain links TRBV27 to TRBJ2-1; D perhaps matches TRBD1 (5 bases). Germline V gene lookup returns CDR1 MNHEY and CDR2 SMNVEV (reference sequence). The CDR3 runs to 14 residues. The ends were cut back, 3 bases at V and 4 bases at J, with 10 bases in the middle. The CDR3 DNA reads TGTGCCAGCAGTTTTTTAAGGGGTTACAATGAGCAGTTCTTC. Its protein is CASSFLRGYNEQFF.

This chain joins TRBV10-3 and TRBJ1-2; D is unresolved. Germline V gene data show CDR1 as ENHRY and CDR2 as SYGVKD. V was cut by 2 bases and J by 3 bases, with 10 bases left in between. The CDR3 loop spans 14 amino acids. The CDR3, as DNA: TGTGCCATCAGTGAGGTCAACGGATACTATGGCTACACCTTC. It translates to CAISEVNGYYGYTF.

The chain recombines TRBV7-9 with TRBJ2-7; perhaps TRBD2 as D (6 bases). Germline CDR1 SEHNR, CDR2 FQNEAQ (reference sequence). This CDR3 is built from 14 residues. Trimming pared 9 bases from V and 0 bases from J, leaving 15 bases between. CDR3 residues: CASSAGPNSYEQYF. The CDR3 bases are TGTGCCAGTAGTGCGGGACCCAACTCCTACGAGCAGTACTTC. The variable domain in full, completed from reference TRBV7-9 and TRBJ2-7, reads DTGVSQNPRHKITKRGQNVTFRCDPISEHNRLYWYRQTLGQGPEFLTYFQNEAQLEKSRLLSDRFSAERPKGSFSTLEIQRTEQGDSAMYLCASSAGPNSYEQYFGPGTRLTVT.

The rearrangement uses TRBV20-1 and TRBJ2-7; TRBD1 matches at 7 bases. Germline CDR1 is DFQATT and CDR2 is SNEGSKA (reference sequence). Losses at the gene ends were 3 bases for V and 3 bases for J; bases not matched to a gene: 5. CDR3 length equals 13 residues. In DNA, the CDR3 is TGCAGTGCTAGGAGACAGGGTGTCTACGAGCAGTACTTC. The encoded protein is CSARRQGVYEQYF.

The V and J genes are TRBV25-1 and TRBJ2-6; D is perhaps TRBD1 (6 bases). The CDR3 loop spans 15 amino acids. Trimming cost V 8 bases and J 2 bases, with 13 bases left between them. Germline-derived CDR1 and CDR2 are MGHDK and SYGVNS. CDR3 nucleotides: TGTGCCAGCTTGCCCTACAGGGCTGGGGCCAACGTCCTGACTTTC. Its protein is CASLPYRAGANVLTF.

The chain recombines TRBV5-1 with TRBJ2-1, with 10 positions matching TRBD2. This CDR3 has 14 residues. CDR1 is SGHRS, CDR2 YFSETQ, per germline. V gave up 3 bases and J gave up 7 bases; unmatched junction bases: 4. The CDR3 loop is CASSSDSGGNEQFF. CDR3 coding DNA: TGCGCCAGCAGCTCGGATAGCGGGGGGAATGAGCAGTTCTTC.